This T cell receptor (beta chain) was sequenced for a study of T cell repertoires in cytomegalovirus infection. Study context: Signatures in public TCR beta sequences pointed to both CMV infection and matching HLA type.

MiXCR, applied by TCRdb to the reads, yields one record per CDR3 protein. The data show some 220,000 distinct CDR3 sequences, about 12% seen once. Study-level results: Summed frequency of public TCR beta families distinguished CMV carriers with the relevant HLA. In two of eight donors, the top clonotype was HLA-C-restricted CMV-specific.

Germline V gives CDR1 SQVTM, CDR2 ANQGSEA. The CDR3 runs 14 residues. V was shortened by 2 bases and J by 8 bases, with 15 bases between the two germline ends. Worth noting for this clonotype: The target antigen is unknown.

The sequenced sample was PBMCs. The genes are TRBV29-1 and TRBJ2-2; a weak D match, TRBD1 (6 bases). This clonotype originated in a human donor in good health (CMV status not recorded). Some clones in this sample may be carry-over from other donors' samples. CDR3 nucleotide sequence: TGCAGCGTTGAATTTTACAGGGAATCTGGGGAGCTGTTTTTT. Translated, it gives CSVEFYRESGELFF.